This T cell receptor (beta chain) is drawn from a study of T cell responses to AZD1222 COVID-19 vaccine. Across the study: The analysis combined second doses at about 4 or about 12 weeks.

The CDR3 contains 19 residues. From germline, CDR1 is LGHNT and CDR2 FRNRAP. V trimming: 1 base; J trimming: 8 bases; junction bases outside the gene matches: 20. Study results and caveats: Spike was spanned by vaccine-associated CD4 TCRs, which were dominant at 160-218 and 743-854.

Some clones are missing from TCRdb's copy, which holds only in-frame ones; the method was immunoSEQ multiplex PCR. This table holds 120,000 to 150,000 clones, around 88% found once. Comments on this clone: No antigen is known for it.

This sample comprised peripheral blood, obtained on day 0 of AZD1222 vaccination. The receptor's source is an adult in good health. The rearrangement joins TRBV12-5 to TRBJ2-1, with 7 bases identical to TRBD1. The CDR3 DNA follows: TGTGCTAGTGGTTTGGAAACCCTCCTCGTGAGAGGGCAGGGGGATGAGCAGTTCTTC. Translation: CASGLETLLVRGQGDEQFF.